This T cell receptor (beta chain) was identified in a study of blood T cells in healthy people across ages. The CDR3 totals 15 residues. Germline values: CDR1 MNHNY, CDR2 SVGAGI (reference sequence). V was trimmed by 5 bases and J by 3 bases, leaving 14 bases between them. A second PCR of 7 to 11 cycles used a sample-barcoded 5' primer and a J-beta primer mix. TCRdb processed the 5' RACE reads anew with MiXCR; each CDR3 protein has one entry. Of 700,000 or so distinct CDR3 sequences listed, 22% are singletons. The material sequenced was blood. The chain combines TRBV6-6 with TRBJ1-5; tentatively, D is TRBD1 (6 bases). The sequence was obtained from a man between 65 and 85 years old in good health. CDR3 sequence: CASSPGQSFNQPQHF. CDR3 nucleotides: TGTGCCAGCAGTCCTGGACAGTCTTTCAATCAGCCCCAGCATTTT.